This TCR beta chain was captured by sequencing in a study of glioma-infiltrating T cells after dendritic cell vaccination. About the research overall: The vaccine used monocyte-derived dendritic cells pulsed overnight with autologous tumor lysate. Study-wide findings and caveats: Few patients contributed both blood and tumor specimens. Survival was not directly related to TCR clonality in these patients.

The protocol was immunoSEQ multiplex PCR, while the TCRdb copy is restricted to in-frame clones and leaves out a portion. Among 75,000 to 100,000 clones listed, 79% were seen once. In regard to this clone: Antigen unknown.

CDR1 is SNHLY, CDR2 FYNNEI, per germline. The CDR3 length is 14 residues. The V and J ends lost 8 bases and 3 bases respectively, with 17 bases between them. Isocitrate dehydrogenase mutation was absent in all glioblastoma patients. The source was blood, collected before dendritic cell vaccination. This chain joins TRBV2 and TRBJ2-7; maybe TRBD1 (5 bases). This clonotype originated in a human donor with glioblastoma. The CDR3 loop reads CASGLGPMVYEQYF. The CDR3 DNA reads TGTGCCAGCGGTCTGGGGCCGATGGTCTACGAGCAGTACTTC. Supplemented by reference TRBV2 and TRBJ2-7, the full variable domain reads EPEVTQTPSHQVTQMGQEVILRCVPISNHLYFYWYRQILGQKVEFLVSFYNNEISEKSEIFDDQFSVERPDGSNFTLKIRSTKLEDSAMYFCASGLGPMVYEQYFGPGTRLTVT.